This passage covers 26 T cell receptor beta chains from one sample sequenced in a study of CD8+ T cells in alopecia areata (dated by TCRdb to the late 2010s). The label giving this sample's time point can be read as: less than 30 weeks on oral tofacitinib. The treatment or condition label here, explained by the study, means: oral pan-JAK inhibitor, 5-10 mg twice daily. The library was obtained by the immunoSEQ multiplex PCR assay. For TCR sequencing, RNA was extracted from every sample and reverse transcribed into cDNA to serve as template. This immuneACCESS table, as held by TCRdb, lists in-frame sequences with V and J called but not all clones. Of the missing ones, under half trace to an unresolved V gene in checked studies; the others have no known cause. The sample table records 180,000 or so clones; roughly 53% of these occur just once. The ten top clones hold about a tenth of the sample. Here the sequenced sample was CD8+ T cells sorted from blood, taken at week 24, from a patient treated with tofacitinib. Receptors originate from a human donor with alopecia areata.

CDR3 region: CASSLKTGFYGYTF. The CDR3, as DNA: TGTGCCAGCAGTTTAAAGACAGGATTCTATGGCTACACCTTC. The J gene is TRBJ1-2, the V gene TRBV27; D may be TRBD1 (6 bases). Trimming took off 2 bases at V and 4 bases at J, with 11 bases between the two ends. The length of the CDR3 is 14 residues. The germline V gene has CDR1 MNHEY and CDR2 SMNVEV (reference sequence).

This clone occurred a few times. The genes are TRBV14 and TRBJ1-2; perhaps TRBD1 as D (5 bases). CDR1 is SGHDN and CDR2 is FVKESK in the germline V gene. The V and J ends lost 2 bases and 2 bases respectively, with 12 bases between them. The CDR3 has 15 amino acids. The CDR3 protein is CASSQTGYENYGYTF. The CDR3 DNA reads as TGTGCCAGCAGCCAAACAGGATACGAAAACTATGGCTACACCTTC.

The V and J genes are TRBV12-5 and TRBJ2-1; D unresolved. The CDR3 contains 12 residues. Germline assignment: CDR1 LGHNT and CDR2 FRNRAP. Trimming left V 6 bases short and J 10 bases short, with 13 bases between. CDR3 in amino acids: CASGTPPAEQFF. CDR3 in DNA: TGTGCTAGTGGCACCCCGCCGGCGGAGCAGTTCTTC. Complete variable domain (other parts from reference TRBV12-5 and TRBJ2-1): DARVTQTPRHKVTEMGQEVTMRCQPILGHNTVFWYRQTMMQGLELLAYFRNRAPLDDSGMPKDRFSAEMPDATLATLKIQPSEPRDSAVYFCASGTPPAEQFFGPGTRLTVL.

This clone was observed at least ten times. The rearrangement uses TRBV4-3 and TRBJ2-7, with 10 bases identical to TRBD2. Germline CDR1 reads LGHNA; CDR2 reads YSLEER. There are 15 residues in the CDR3. Unmatched junction bases numbered 4, after V lost 1 base and J lost 4 bases. As DNA, the CDR3 is TGCGCCAGCAGCCAAGGGAGTAGCGGGAGGTACGAGCAGTACTTC. Translation: CASSQGSSGRYEQYF.

The V call is TRBV30, the J call TRBJ2-7; TRBD2 matches 9 bases. CDR1 GTSNPN and CDR2 SVGIG come from the germline V gene (reference sequence). This CDR3 is built from 14 residues. Trimming took 7 bases from V and 1 from J; bases not matched to a gene: 8. CDR3 loop: CAYLLAGRSYEQYF. The CDR3 nucleotides read TGTGCCTACCTACTAGCGGGTCGATCCTACGAGCAGTACTTC.

The chain combines TRBV29-1 with TRBJ1-1; a weak D match, TRBD1 (5 bases). Trimming stripped 7 bases from V and 1 base from J, with 13 bases between. Looked up from germline, CDR1 is SQVTM and CDR2 is ANQGSEA. The CDR3 runs 13 residues. The CDR3 sequence: CSEGGAQNTEAFF. The CDR3 region has the DNA TGCAGCGAGGGCGGGGCCCAGAACACTGAAGCTTTCTTT.

This clone has just a few counts. The chain employs TRBV4-3 and TRBJ1-1; D is undetermined. Per germline, CDR1 LGHNA and CDR2 YSLEER. The length of the CDR3 is 14 residues. Deletions cut 1 base from V and 3 bases from J, with 9 bases between. The CDR3 region has the DNA TGCGCCAGCAGCCAAGGGGGTGGGTACACTGAAGCTTTCTTT. This codes for CASSQGGGYTEAFF.

This clone was recorded a few times. This chain links TRBV4-3 with TRBJ2-6; D gene uncertain. The germline V gene encodes CDR1 LGHNA and CDR2 YSLEER. The V gene lost 5 bases and the J gene lost 4 bases, with 21 bases spanning the gap. The CDR3 runs 18 residues. The CDR3 region is CASSYSGPTLSGANVLTF. The CDR3, as DNA: TGCGCCAGCAGCTATTCCGGGCCTACACTCTCGGGGGCCAACGTCCTGACTTTC.

The rearrangement joins TRBV27 to TRBJ2-7, with D perhaps TRBD1 (5 bases). V was cut by 3 bases and J by 2 bases, with 8 bases left in between. Looked up from germline, CDR1 is MNHEY and CDR2 is SMNVEV (reference sequence). This CDR3 is built from 13 residues. CDR3 DNA: TGTGCCAGCAGTTTGACAGCGACCTACGAGCAGTACTTC. As protein: CASSLTATYEQYF.

The chain employs TRBV11-2 and TRBJ2-6; 10 nucleotides line up with TRBD1. Losses at the gene ends were 7 bases for V and 2 bases for J; bases not matched to a gene: 8. CDR1 and CDR2 (germline): SGHAT, FQNNGV. There are 17 residues in the CDR3. CDR3 bases: TGTGCCAGCACCCAAAGGGACAGGGGTCCTGGGGCCAACGTCCTGACTTTC. Translation: CASTQRDRGPGANVLTF.

This clone was seen a handful of times. This chain uses TRBV7-2 with TRBJ2-1; a possible D gene is TRBD2 (6 bases). Germline loops: CDR1 SGHTA, CDR2 FQGNSA. The CDR3 consists of 10 residues. Trimming removed 9 bases at V and 6 bases at J, with 6 bases between. The CDR3 DNA is TGTGCCAGGGGAGGCAATGAGCAGTTCTTC. Its protein is CARGGNEQFF.

This clone was found once. J is TRBJ1-2 and V is TRBV29-1; D is unresolved. The germline gives CDR1 SQVTM, CDR2 ANQGSEA. The CDR3 runs 12 residues. Trimming took off 3 bases at V and 7 bases at J, with 12 bases between the two ends. CDR3 amino acids: CSVDQVTPGYTF. The CDR3 nucleotides read TGCAGCGTTGATCAGGTCACCCCTGGCTACACCTTC.

This chain joins TRBV11-2 and TRBJ2-3; TRBD1 agrees at 7 bases. The length of the CDR3 is 15 residues. With 7 bases clipped from V and 3 bases from J, the junction kept 10 bases outside the gene matches. Germline V gives CDR1 SGHAT, CDR2 FQNNGV. The CDR3 region has the DNA TGTGCCAGCACCCGTTTAGACAGGGAAACAGATACGCAGTATTTT. Its protein product is CASTRLDRETDTQYF. The variable domain in full, with the rest retrieved from reference TRBV11-2 and TRBJ2-3, is EAGVAQSPRYKIIEKRQSVAFWCNPISGHATLYWYQQILGQGPKLLIQFQNNGVVDDSQLPKDRFSAERLKGVDSTLKIQPAKLEDSAVYLCASTRLDRETDTQYFGPGTRLTVL.

The rearrangement uses TRBV4-3 and TRBJ2-5; D ambiguous. Between the trimmed V and J ends, which lost 0 bases and 3 bases, there was a span of 5 bases. The germline gives CDR1 LGHNA, CDR2 YSLEER. The CDR3 length is 13 residues. The CDR3 protein is CASSQDLEETQYF. CDR3 in DNA: TGCGCCAGCAGCCAAGATCTTGAAGAGACCCAGTACTTC.

This clone was seen only a few times. The rearrangement uses TRBV4-3 and TRBJ2-7; 7 bases fit TRBD1. V trimming: 1 base; J trimming: 2 bases; junction bases outside the gene matches: 8. This CDR3 contains 16 residues. The V gene's germline CDR1 is LGHNA and CDR2 YSLEER. The CDR3 bases are TGCGCCAGCAGCCAAGTGGCCGGGACAGAAACCTACGAGCAGTACTTC. It yields the protein CASSQVAGTETYEQYF.

The gene calls are TRBV5-1 and TRBJ1-1; 9 bases agree with TRBD1. This CDR3 has 15 residues. V gave up 4 bases and J gave up 4 bases; unmatched junction bases: 8. Germline CDR1 is SGHRS and CDR2 is YFSETQ. CDR3 loop: CASSTGQGMPTEAFF. CDR3 bases: TGCGCCAGCAGCACAGGACAGGGGATGCCCACTGAAGCTTTCTTT.

This clone was counted only a few times. V and J are TRBV4-3 and TRBJ2-7, with D tentatively TRBD2 (6 bases). CDR3 length: 14 residues. The germline CDR1 and CDR2 sequences are LGHNA and YSLEER. V lost 4 bases to trimming and J lost 0 bases, with 10 bases between them. CDR3 in DNA: TGCGCCAGCAGCCGAGACGGGAGCTCCTACGAGCAGTACTTC. Translating gives CASSRDGSSYEQYF.

The chain couples TRBV29-1 to TRBJ2-1, with TRBD2 identical over 9 bases. V shed 7 bases and J 4 bases; nucleotides not matched to a gene: 20. CDR1 and CDR2 (germline): SQVTM, ANQGSEA. CDR3 length: 18 residues. The CDR3 region is CSAARASGENWPYNEQFF. CDR3 bases: TGCAGCGCGGCAAGGGCTAGCGGGGAGAATTGGCCATACAATGAGCAGTTCTTC.

The chain recombines TRBV2 with TRBJ2-7, with D possibly being TRBD1 (6 bases). Germline loops: CDR1 SNHLY, CDR2 FYNNEI. This CDR3 has 14 amino acids. Trimming took 5 bases from V and 5 from J, leaving 16 bases between them. The CDR3 DNA reads as TGTGCCAGCAGTAACACAGGGTACGCCGACGAGCAGTACTTC. Its protein product is CASSNTGYADEQYF.

This clone has only a few counts. The chain joins TRBV25-1 to TRBJ1-1; the match to TRBD1 covers 10 bases. The V gene's germline CDR1 is MGHDK and CDR2 SYGVNS. The trim removed 2 bases at V and 1 base at J, leaving 1 base unmatched. CDR3 length equals 15 residues. The DNA for the CDR3 is TGTGCCAGCAGTGAAGACAGGGGGCCGAACACTGAAGCTTTCTTT. Translation: CASSEDRGPNTEAFF.

The genes are TRBV29-1 and TRBJ2-1, with TRBD1 matching 7 bases. With 5 bases clipped from V and 3 bases from J, the junction kept 10 bases outside the gene matches. The germline V gene encodes CDR1 SQVTM and CDR2 ANQGSEA. This CDR3 is built from 15 residues. The CDR3 sequence: CSVRLSGTVYNEQFF. In nucleotides, the CDR3 is TGCAGCGTTAGGCTATCCGGGACAGTCTACAATGAGCAGTTCTTC.

This chain uses TRBV30 with TRBJ1-1, with a possible D match to TRBD1 (6 bases). This CDR3 contains 13 residues. The germline V gene encodes CDR1 GTSNPN and CDR2 SVGIG (reference sequence). Deletions cut 2 bases from V and 6 bases from J, with 13 bases between. The CDR3 loop reads CAWSWQGLSEAFF. The CDR3 coding sequence is TGTGCCTGGAGTTGGCAGGGGCTATCTGAAGCTTTCTTT.

The sample holds one count of this clone. The rearrangement uses TRBV2 and TRBJ2-3, with D possibly TRBD2 on 5 matching bases. This CDR3 comprises 13 residues. Trimming took 3 bases from V and 5 from J, leaving 9 bases between them. Germline assignment: CDR1 SNHLY and CDR2 FYNNEI. The CDR3 DNA reads as TGTGCCAGCAGTGACGAGGGCCGAGATACGCAGTATTTT. Its translation is CASSDEGRDTQYF.

The chain carries TRBV13 and TRBJ1-1; D is unclear. This CDR3 comprises 12 residues. Trimming left V 7 bases short and J 1 base short, with 7 bases between. Germline V gene data show CDR1 as PRHDT and CDR2 as FYEKMQ (reference sequence). DNA for the CDR3: TGTGCCAGCACTGAGTCGAACACTGAAGCTTTCTTT. This codes for CASTESNTEAFF.

The sample holds a few counts of this clone. The chain recombines TRBV6-5 with TRBJ2-4; 7 bases are shared with TRBD1. CDR1 is MNHEY, CDR2 SVGAGI, per germline. The CDR3 is made up of 14 amino acids. J was trimmed by 6 bases and V by 5 bases; bases with no gene match: 7. The CDR3 DNA reads TGTGCCAGCAGTGTCCGGGACAGCAGAAACATTCAGTACTTC. Translating gives CASSVRDSRNIQYF.

V is TRBV29-1 and J is TRBJ2-7; D ambiguous. Trimming removed 3 bases from V and 3 bases from J, with 6 bases in between. Germline-derived CDR1 and CDR2 are SQVTM and ANQGSEA. CDR3 length: 11 residues. The CDR3 DNA reads as TGCAGCGTTGAGTTGGACTACGAGCAGTACTTC. It encodes CSVELDYEQYF.